This T cell receptor beta chain is drawn from a study of T cell responses to AZD1222 COVID-19 vaccine. Germline loops: CDR1 MDHEN, CDR2 SYDVKM. The CDR3 runs to 13 residues. The V end lost 10 bases, the J end lost 2 bases, and 15 bases lay between the germline ends. Remarks on this clone: No antigen is known for it.

Findings and limits, study-wide: Recipients of two AZD1222 doses showed rising Spike-specific TCR breadth and depth.

Profiling relied on immunoSEQ multiplex PCR, and the TCRdb table lists in-frame clones only, not all of them. The sample shows around 170,000 clones, 90% of them seen only once. The TCR comes from an adult in good health. The chain has TRBV28 and TRBJ2-7, with TRBD1 as a possible D gene (6 bases). Sequenced material: peripheral blood, taken on day 0 of AZD1222 vaccination. CDR3 nucleotide sequence: TGTGCCAACCAGCAGGGACACACCTACGAGCAGTACTTC. Translating it yields CANQQGHTYEQYF.